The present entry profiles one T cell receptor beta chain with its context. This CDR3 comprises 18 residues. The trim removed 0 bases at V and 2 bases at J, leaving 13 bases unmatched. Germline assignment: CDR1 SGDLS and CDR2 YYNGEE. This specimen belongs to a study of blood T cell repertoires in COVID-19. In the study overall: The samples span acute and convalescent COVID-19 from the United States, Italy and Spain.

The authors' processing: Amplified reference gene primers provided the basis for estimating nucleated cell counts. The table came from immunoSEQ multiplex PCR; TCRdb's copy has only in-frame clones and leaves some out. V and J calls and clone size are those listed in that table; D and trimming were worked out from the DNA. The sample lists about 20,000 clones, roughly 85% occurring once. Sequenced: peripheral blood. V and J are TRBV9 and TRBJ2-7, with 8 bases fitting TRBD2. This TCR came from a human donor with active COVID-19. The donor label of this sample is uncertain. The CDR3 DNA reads TGTGCCAGCAGCGTAGGAGATGGACGAGCGGGAGAAACCTACGAGCAGTACTTC. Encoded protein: CASSVGDGRAGETYEQYF.